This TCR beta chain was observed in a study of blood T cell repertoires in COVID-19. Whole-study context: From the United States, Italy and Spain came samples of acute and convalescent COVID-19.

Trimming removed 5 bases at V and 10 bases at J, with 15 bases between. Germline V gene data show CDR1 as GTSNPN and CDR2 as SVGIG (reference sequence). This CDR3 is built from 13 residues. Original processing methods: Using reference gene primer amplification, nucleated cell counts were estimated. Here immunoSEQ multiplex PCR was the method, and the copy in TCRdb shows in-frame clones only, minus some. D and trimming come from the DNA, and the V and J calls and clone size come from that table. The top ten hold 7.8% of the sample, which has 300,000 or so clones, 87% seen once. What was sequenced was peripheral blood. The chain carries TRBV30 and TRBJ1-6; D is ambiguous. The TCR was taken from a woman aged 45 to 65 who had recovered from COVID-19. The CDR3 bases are TGTGCCTGGCAGGAGGATCCTGGGTCACCCCTCCACTTT. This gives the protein CAWQEDPGSPLHF.